The 2 T cell receptor beta chains below all came from one sample that was sequenced in a study of cytomegalovirus exposure and HLA in healthy donors. PCR used 60 Vbeta primers and 13 Jbeta primers. Clones were read by immunoSEQ multiplex PCR, and TCRdb kept only the in-frame ones, dropping some. The table includes around 200,000 clones, around 84% detected once. The sample comprised PBMCs. Every receptor here comes from a woman in her 50s in good health and CMV-seropositive.

This clone was recorded only once. This chain connects TRBV6-6 to TRBJ1-1; TRBD1 might be the D (5 bases). Germline-derived CDR1 and CDR2 are MNHNY and SVGAGI (reference sequence). The CDR3 spans 15 residues. V gave up 6 bases and J gave up 1 base, with 15 bases separating them. The CDR3 region has the DNA TGTGCCAGCAGCCCCCCTGGCAGGGCGAACACTGAAGCTTTCTTT. The encoded protein is CASSPPGRANTEAFF.

The gene calls are TRBV28 and TRBJ1-1; 7 positions agree with TRBD1. The CDR3 totals 17 residues. Trimming at V came to 10 bases and at J to 0 bases, leaving 17 bases not matched to a gene. Germline CDR1 MDHEN, CDR2 SYDVKM. In DNA, the CDR3 is TGTGCCACCAAGACTGACAGGGAAAACTTCATGAACACTGAAGCTTTCTTT. It encodes CATKTDRENFMNTEAFF.